The 11 T cell receptor beta chains below were found in one sample sequenced in a study of monozygotic twins with inflammatory bowel disease. TCRdb re-called the 5' RACE reads; every CDR3 protein appears as one record, without DNA. In all, the sample yields approximately 340,000 distinct CDR3 sequences. Sequencing was performed on blood. These receptors all come from a human donor with ulcerative colitis or Crohn's disease, or a healthy co-twin of an affected twin (not recorded which).

The gene calls are TRBV12-3 or TRBV12-4 and TRBJ1-3; TCRdb selects TRBD1, and the lack of DNA leaves this call unchecked. This CDR3 is built from 13 residues. The CDR3 reads CASGGTFRNTIYF.

The chain combines TRBV5-1 with TRBJ1-1; no DNA is available, so the TRBD1 call from TCRdb remains unchecked. Germline lookup yields CDR1 SGHRS and CDR2 YFSETQ. The CDR3 runs to 14 residues. CDR3 sequence reads: CASSLEQAWTEAFF.

V and J are TRBV6-6 and TRBJ1-4; there is no DNA to check the TCRdb D call of TRBD1. Per germline, CDR1 MNHNY and CDR2 SVGAGI (reference sequence). The CDR3 runs to 12 residues. This CDR3 is CASSYFQGGLFF.

V gene TRBV12-3 or TRBV12-4 combines with J gene TRBJ2-7; TCRdb's D gene call, TRBD1, goes unchecked for lack of DNA. The CDR3 loop spans 13 amino acids. CDR3: CASSFRGTGEQYF.

The chain recombines TRBV12-3 or TRBV12-4 with TRBJ2-5; TCRdb selects TRBD2, and the lack of DNA leaves this call unchecked. This CDR3 has 15 amino acids. This chain's CDR3 is CASRNAQLVQETQYF.

The rearrangement links TRBV29-1 to TRBJ1-2; TCRdb gives TRBD1 as the D gene, but with no DNA this cannot be confirmed. This CDR3 is built from 14 residues. Germline CDR1 is SQVTM and CDR2 is ANQGSEA. The CDR3 region is CSVSKDTSNYGYTF.

The rearrangement joins TRBV7-2 to TRBJ2-7. CDR1 is SGHTA and CDR2 is FQGNSA in the germline V gene. The CDR3 is 15 amino acids. CDR3: CASSLSASGVYEQYF.

The gene calls are TRBV5-1 and TRBJ1-1. Germline CDR1 and CDR2: SGHRS and YFSETQ. This CDR3 contains 15 residues. CDR3 region: CASSWEIRPYREAFF.

The chain recombines TRBV29-1 with TRBJ2-7; TCRdb calls TRBD1, which cannot be checked without DNA. Germline V CDR1 and CDR2: SQVTM, ANQGSEA. The CDR3 loop spans 13 amino acids. CDR3 region: CSVVPGSPYEQYF.

This chain connects TRBV7-2 to TRBJ1-2. Per germline, CDR1 SGHTA and CDR2 FQGNSA. This CDR3 spans 15 amino acids. CDR3: CASSLDAGQFYGYTF.

This chain connects TRBV12-3 or TRBV12-4 to TRBJ2-7. CDR3 size: 13 residues. The CDR3 loop is CASSFGAPYEQYF.